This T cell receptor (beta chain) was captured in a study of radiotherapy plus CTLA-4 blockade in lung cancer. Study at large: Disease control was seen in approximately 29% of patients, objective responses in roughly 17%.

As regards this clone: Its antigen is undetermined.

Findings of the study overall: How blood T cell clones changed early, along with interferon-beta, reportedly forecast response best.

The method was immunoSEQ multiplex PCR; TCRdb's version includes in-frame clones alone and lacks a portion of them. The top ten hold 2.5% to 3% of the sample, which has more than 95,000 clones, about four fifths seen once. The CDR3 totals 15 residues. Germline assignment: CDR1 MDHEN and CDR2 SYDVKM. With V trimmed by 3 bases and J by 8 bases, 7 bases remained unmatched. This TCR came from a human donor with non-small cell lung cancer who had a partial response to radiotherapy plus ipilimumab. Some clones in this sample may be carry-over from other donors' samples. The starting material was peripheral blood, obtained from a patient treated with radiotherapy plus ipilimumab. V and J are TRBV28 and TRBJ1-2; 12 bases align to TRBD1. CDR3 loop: CASSLPGQGAAGYTF. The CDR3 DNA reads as TGTGCCAGCAGTTTGCCGGGACAGGGGGCGGCAGGCTACACCTTC.